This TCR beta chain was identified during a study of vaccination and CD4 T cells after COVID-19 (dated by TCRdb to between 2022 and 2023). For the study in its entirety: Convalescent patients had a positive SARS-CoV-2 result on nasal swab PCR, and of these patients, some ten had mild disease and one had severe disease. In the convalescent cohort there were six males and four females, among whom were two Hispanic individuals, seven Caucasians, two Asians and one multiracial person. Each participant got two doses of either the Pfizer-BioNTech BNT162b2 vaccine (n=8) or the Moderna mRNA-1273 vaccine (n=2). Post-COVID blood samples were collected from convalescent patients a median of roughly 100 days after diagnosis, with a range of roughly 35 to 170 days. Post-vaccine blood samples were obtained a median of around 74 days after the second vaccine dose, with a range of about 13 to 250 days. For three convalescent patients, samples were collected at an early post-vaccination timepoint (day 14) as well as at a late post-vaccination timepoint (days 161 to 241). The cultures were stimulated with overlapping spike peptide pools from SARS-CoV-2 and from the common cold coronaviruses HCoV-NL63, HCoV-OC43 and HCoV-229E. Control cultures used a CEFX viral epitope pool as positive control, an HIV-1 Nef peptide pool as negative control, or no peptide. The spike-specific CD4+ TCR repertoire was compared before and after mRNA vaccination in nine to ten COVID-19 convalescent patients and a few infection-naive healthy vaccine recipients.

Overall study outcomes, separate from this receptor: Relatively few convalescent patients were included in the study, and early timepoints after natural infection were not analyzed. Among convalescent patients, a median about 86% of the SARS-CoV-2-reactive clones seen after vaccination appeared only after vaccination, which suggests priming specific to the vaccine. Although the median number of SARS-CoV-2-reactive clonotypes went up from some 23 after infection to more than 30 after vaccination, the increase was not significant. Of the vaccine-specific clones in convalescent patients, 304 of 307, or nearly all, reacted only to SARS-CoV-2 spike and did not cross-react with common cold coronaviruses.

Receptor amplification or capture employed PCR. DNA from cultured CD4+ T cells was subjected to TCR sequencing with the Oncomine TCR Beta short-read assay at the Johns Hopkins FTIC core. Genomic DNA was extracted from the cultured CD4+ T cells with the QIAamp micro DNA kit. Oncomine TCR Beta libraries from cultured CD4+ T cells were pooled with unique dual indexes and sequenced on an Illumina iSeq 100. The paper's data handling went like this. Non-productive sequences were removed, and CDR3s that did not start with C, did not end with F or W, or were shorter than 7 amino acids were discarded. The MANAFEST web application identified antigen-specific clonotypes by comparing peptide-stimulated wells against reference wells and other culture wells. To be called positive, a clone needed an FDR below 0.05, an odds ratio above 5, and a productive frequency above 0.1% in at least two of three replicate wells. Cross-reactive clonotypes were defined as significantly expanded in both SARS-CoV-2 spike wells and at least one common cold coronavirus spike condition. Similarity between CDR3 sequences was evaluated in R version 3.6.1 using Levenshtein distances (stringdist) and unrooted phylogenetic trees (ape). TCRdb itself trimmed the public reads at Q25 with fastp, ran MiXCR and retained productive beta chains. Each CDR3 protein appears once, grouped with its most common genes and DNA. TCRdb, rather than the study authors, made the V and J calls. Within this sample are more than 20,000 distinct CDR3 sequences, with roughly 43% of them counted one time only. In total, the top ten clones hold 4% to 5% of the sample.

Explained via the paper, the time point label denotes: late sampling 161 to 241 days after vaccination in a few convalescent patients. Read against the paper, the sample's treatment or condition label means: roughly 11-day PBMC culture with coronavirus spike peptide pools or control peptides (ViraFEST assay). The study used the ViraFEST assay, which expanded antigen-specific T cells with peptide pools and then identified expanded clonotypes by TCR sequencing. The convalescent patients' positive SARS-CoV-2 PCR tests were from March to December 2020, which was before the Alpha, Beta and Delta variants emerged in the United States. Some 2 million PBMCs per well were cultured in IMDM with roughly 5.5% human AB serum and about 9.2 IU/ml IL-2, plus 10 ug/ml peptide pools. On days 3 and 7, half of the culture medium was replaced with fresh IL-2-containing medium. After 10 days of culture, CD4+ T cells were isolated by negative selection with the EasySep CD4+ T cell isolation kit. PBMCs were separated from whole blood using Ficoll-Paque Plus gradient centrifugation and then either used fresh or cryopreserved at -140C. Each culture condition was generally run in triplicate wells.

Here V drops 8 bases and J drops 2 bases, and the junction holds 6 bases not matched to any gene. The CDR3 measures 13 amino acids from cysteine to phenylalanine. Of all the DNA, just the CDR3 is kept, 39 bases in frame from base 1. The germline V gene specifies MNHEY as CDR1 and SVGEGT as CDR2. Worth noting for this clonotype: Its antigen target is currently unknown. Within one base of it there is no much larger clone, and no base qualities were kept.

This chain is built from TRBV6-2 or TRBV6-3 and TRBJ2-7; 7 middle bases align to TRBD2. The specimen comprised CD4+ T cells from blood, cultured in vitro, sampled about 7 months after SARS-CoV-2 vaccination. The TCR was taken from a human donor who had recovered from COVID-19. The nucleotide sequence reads TGTGCCAGCGGTGGCGGGAGACCCTACGAGCAGTACTTC. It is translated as CASGGGRPYEQYF.